The present entry profiles one T cell receptor beta chain with its context. The V end was cut by 5 bases, the J end by 11 bases, with 18 bases between. The germline CDR1 and CDR2 sequences are MNHNY and SVGAGI (reference sequence). The CDR3 totals 13 residues. This record comes from a study of blood T cell repertoires in COVID-19. Study at large: Samples taken during acute and convalescent COVID-19 were collected in the United States, Italy and Spain. Sources were T cells, B-cell-depleted T cells, or PBMCs; the material itself was cDNA or gDNA.

Original data processing: Amplification of reference gene primers was used by the study to estimate nucleated cell counts. TCRdb keeps only in-frame clones here, not all; method: immunoSEQ multiplex PCR. The D gene and trimming were derived from the DNA, and the V and J assignments and clone size from that table. This sample has approximately 100,000 clones; 88% occur once, and the top ten carry more than 5.5%. This sequence joins TRBV6-6 and TRBJ1-1; possibly TRBD1 for D (6 bases). This sequence originates from a woman aged 60 to 75 with acute or convalescent COVID-19. Material for sequencing was peripheral blood. CDR3 sequence reads: CASSHPTGLVAFF. The CDR3 bases are TGTGCCAGCAGTCATCCTACAGGGTTGGTTGCTTTCTTT.